This T cell receptor beta chain was recorded in a study of identical twins. Study-wide results and limits: Memory repertoires lacked the insertion deficit that abundant cord blood beta clonotypes showed. When twins shared out-of-frame alpha sequences, those sequences had excess low generation probability.

Unique molecular identifiers were present on the cDNA, which also gained a universal primer site by template switching. MiXCR, applied by TCRdb to the 5' RACE reads, yields one record per CDR3 protein. The sample consists of roughly 290,000 distinct CDR3 sequences, more than 6.5% of them appearing once. This clonotype showed up just a few times. Its target is not known. V was pared by 4 bases and J by 7 bases, with 7 bases of the junction left unmatched. Per germline, CDR1 DFQATT and CDR2 SNEGSKA (reference sequence). The CDR3 consists of 13 residues. The same data also went into a second study, on yellow fever vaccine responses in identical twins.

Material: memory (CD45RO+) T cells sorted from blood. The V call is TRBV20-1, the J call TRBJ2-5; 9 bases align to TRBD1. This clonotype was sampled from a woman between 18 and 29 years old in good health. CDR3 residues: CSAIKTGGGTQYF. CDR3 coding DNA: TGCAGTGCTATTAAGACAGGGGGAGGGACCCAGTACTTC.